This TCR beta chain was recorded in a study of cytomegalovirus exposure and HLA in healthy donors. Findings of the study overall: Later analysis demonstrated an association between a missense DCLRE1C variant and TCR beta V- and J-gene trimming.

V gave up 5 bases and J gave up 8 bases; unmatched junction bases: 6. The CDR3 is 13 amino acids. The germline V gene encodes CDR1 MNHEY and CDR2 SVGAGI. A word on this clone: The antigen is undetermined.

PCR employed 60 Vbeta and 13 Jbeta primers. Sequenced by immunoSEQ multiplex PCR; TCRdb stores in-frame clones only, minus some. The sample lists 150,000 to 200,000 clones; less than 80% were seen once. This sequence originates from a man between 35 and 55 years old in good health and CMV-seronegative. V and J are TRBV6-5 and TRBJ2-1; 7 bases are a match to TRBD2. The sample taken for sequencing was PBMCs. The CDR3 loop is CASSVSGSYEQFF. The CDR3 DNA reads TGTGCCAGCAGTGTTAGCGGGTCGTATGAGCAGTTCTTC.